The 32 T cell receptor beta chains reported below all come from one sample, sequenced in a study of blood T cell repertoires in COVID-19. Repertoires were generated with immunoSEQ multiplex PCR, while TCRdb's copy carries only in-frame clones and drops some. The repertoire includes 95,000 to 110,000 clones, about four fifths of them detected once, and roughly 5% sits in the top ten. The specimen sequenced was peripheral blood. Source of these receptors: a man aged 55 to 70 with acute or convalescent COVID-19.

The genes are TRBV6-4 and TRBJ1-2; 9 bases match TRBD1. The CDR3 loop spans 15 amino acids. Germline CDR1 is MRHNA and CDR2 is SNTAGT. Unmatched junction bases numbered 7, after V lost 6 bases and J lost 2 bases. CDR3 bases: TGTGCCAGCAGAGGTGGGGGGACAGGGAACTATGGCTACACCTTC. It translates to CASRGGGTGNYGYTF.

J is TRBJ2-4 and V is TRBV4-3; D uncertain. The V end was cut by 0 bases, the J end by 0 bases, with 9 bases between. The CDR3 length is 16 residues. Germline loops: CDR1 LGHNA, CDR2 YSLEER. The CDR3 sequence is CASSQEGALAKNIQYF. In DNA form, the CDR3 reads TGCGCCAGCAGCCAAGAAGGAGCTCTAGCCAAAAACATTCAGTACTTC.

The chain employs TRBV28 and TRBJ2-7, with TRBD1 matching 9 bases. CDR3 length equals 15 residues. Germline V gene data show CDR1 as MDHEN and CDR2 as SYDVKM. V gave up 5 bases and J gave up 6 bases; unmatched junction bases: 11. CDR3 region: CASSGGGQGYSEQYF. CDR3 DNA sequence: TGTGCCAGCAGTGGGGGGGGACAGGGATATTCCGAGCAGTACTTC.

The chain joins TRBV9 to TRBJ1-1; 8 bases line up with TRBD1. V lost 4 bases and J lost 1; bases outside the gene matches: 6. CDR3 length equals 15 residues. Germline V CDR1 and CDR2: SGDLS, YYNGEE. DNA for the CDR3: TGTGCCAGCAGCCTCGCGGGACAGGCGAACACTGAAGCTTTCTTT. Its protein is CASSLAGQANTEAFF.

The chain recombines TRBV7-3 with TRBJ1-1; 8 nucleotides agree with TRBD1. Trimming took 1 base from V and 6 from J; bases not matched to a gene: 16. Germline lookup yields CDR1 SGHTA and CDR2 FQGTGA. CDR3 length equals 18 residues. CDR3 sequence (DNA): TGTGCCAGCAGCTTAAACCCCTCCGGACAGGGAAGTAACTCTGAAGCTTTCTTT. This codes for CASSLNPSGQGSNSEAFF.

This clone was picked up one time. This CDR3 reads CASSYSQGVVKLFF. Here the CDR3 DNA reads TGTGCCAGCAGTTACTCCCAGGGGGTTGTAAAACTGTTTTTT. The V and J genes are TRBV6-5 and TRBJ1-4, with 7 bases matching TRBD1. Germline trimming cut 0 bases from V and 10 bases from J; bases unmatched to any gene: 5. CDR3 length: 14 residues. Germline CDR1 and CDR2: MNHEY and SVGAGI.

This chain connects TRBV3-1 (or the pseudogene TRBV3-2) to TRBJ1-1, with D perhaps matching TRBD1 (5 bases). V was clipped by 4 bases and J by 4 bases, with 13 bases between them. The CDR3 contains 14 residues. Germline assignment: CDR1 LGHDT and CDR2 YNNKEL (reference sequence). CDR3 DNA: TGTGCCAGCAGCCGACTTCAGGGAAGCACTGAAGCTTTCTTT. It specifies CASSRLQGSTEAFF.

The chain recombines TRBV9 with TRBJ2-3, with D hard to call. V lost 0 bases to trimming and J lost 6 bases, with 8 bases between them. Germline V gene lookup returns CDR1 SGDLS and CDR2 YYNGEE. The CDR3 is 13 residues long. The CDR3 protein is CASSVAFSDTQYF. The CDR3, as DNA: TGTGCCAGCAGCGTAGCTTTCAGTGATACGCAGTATTTT.

The chain is built from TRBV7-2 and TRBJ2-4, with D uncertain. The CDR3 sequence is 14 residues long. Trimming pared 6 bases from V and 6 bases from J, leaving 15 bases between. Germline V gene data show CDR1 as SGHTA and CDR2 as FQGNSA. The CDR3 loop is CASRTQVSANIQYF. In nucleotides, the CDR3 is TGTGCCAGCAGAACGCAGGTGTCCGCAAACATTCAGTACTTC.

The chain is built from TRBV6-5 and TRBJ2-7, with 10 bases aligning to TRBD1. Germline CDR1 is MNHEY and CDR2 is SVGAGI. This CDR3 comprises 13 residues. Trimming cost V 6 bases and J 3 bases; bases outside gene matches: 2. The CDR3 is CASSRDRGYEQYF. The DNA of the CDR3 is TGTGCCAGCAGCCGGGACAGGGGCTACGAGCAGTACTTC.

Concerning this clone itself: A read error may produce the germline difference seen at one junction end. This chain uses TRBV27 with TRBJ2-1; no definite D call. This CDR3 is built from 13 residues. Germline V gene sequence: CDR1 MNHEY, CDR2 SMNVEV (reference sequence). In DNA, the CDR3 is TGTGCCAGCAGTCTCCAATCTTACAGTGAGCAGTTCTTC. Translated, it gives CASSLQSYSEQFF.

This clone was recorded only once. The J gene is TRBJ2-7, the V gene TRBV3-1 (or the pseudogene TRBV3-2); a weak D match, TRBD1 (5 bases). V gave up 1 base and J gave up 3 bases, with 16 bases separating them. The CDR3 sequence is 16 residues long. In germline, CDR1 is LGHDT, CDR2 YNNKEL (reference sequence). The CDR3 is CASSQGTRARYYEQYF. The CDR3, as DNA: TGTGCCAGCAGCCAAGGGACCAGGGCGCGCTACTACGAGCAGTACTTC.

There are a few counts of this clone. The chain has TRBV5-4 and TRBJ1-6; TRBD1 is a possible D gene (5 bases). The germline V gene encodes CDR1 SGHNT and CDR2 YYREEE (reference sequence). V was pared by 5 bases and J by 10 bases, with 16 bases between. The CDR3 is 14 residues long. The CDR3 loop is CASRRQTAGSPLHF. In nucleotides, the CDR3 is TGTGCCAGCAGGAGACAGACGGCTGGGTCACCCCTCCACTTT.

The genes are TRBV5-1 and TRBJ1-3, with a tentative D call TRBD1 (5 bases). V lost 4 bases to trimming and J lost 4 bases, with 15 bases between them. The CDR3 totals 15 residues. CDR1 is SGHRS and CDR2 is YFSETQ in the germline V gene. CDR3: CASSALRGYGNTIYF. The CDR3 DNA reads TGCGCCAGCAGCGCCCTACGGGGGTACGGAAACACCATATATTTT.

This clone has only one observation. This chain links TRBV18 with TRBJ1-1; D might be TRBD1 (6 bases). This CDR3 is 15 amino acids long. V dropped 5 bases and J dropped 1 base, with 14 bases sitting between them. Germline V gene data show CDR1 as KGHSH and CDR2 as LQKENI. For the CDR3, the DNA is TGTGCCAGCTCATCATCGACAGGTGAGAACACTGAAGCTTTCTTT. Residues: CASSSSTGENTEAFF.

This clone appeared a single time. The chain couples TRBV4-1 to TRBJ1-5; D might be TRBD1 (5 bases). CDR1 and CDR2 from the germline V gene are MGHRA and YSYEKL. The CDR3 totals 15 residues. V lost 4 bases to trimming and J lost 5 bases, with 15 bases between them. CDR3 protein: CASSRLDWGDQPQHF. The CDR3 region has the DNA TGCGCCAGCAGCCGCCTGGACTGGGGGGATCAGCCCCAGCATTTT.

The rearrangement links TRBV10-2 to TRBJ2-7; 7 bases map to TRBD2. Germline V gives CDR1 WSHSY, CDR2 SAAADI. After removal of 5 bases from V and 2 bases from J, the junction contained 6 bases not matched to a gene. This CDR3 comprises 14 residues. The DNA for the CDR3 is TGCGCCAGCAGTAATGCGGGAGTTGCCTACGAGCAGTACTTC. Amino acids: CASSNAGVAYEQYF.

The rearrangement uses TRBV6-1 and TRBJ1-5; a possible D gene is TRBD1 (5 bases). The CDR3 totals 14 residues. Germline lookup yields CDR1 MNHNS and CDR2 SASEGT. Between the trimmed V and J ends, which lost 3 bases and 7 bases, there was a span of 13 bases. CDR3 nucleotides: TGTGCCAGCAGTGAGGGGTCGGGGGGGCAGCCCCAGCATTTT. Amino acids: CASSEGSGGQPQHF.

This clone was observed a few times. The chain has TRBV9 and TRBJ1-3; 10 positions match TRBD1. After removal of 3 bases from V and 4 bases from J, the junction contained 7 bases not matched to a gene. This CDR3 comprises 16 residues. CDR1 is SGDLS and CDR2 is YYNGEE in the germline V gene. The CDR3 nucleotides are TGTGCCAGCAGCGGCAGACAGGGGGCGCGAGGAAACACCATATATTTT. This sequence encodes CASSGRQGARGNTIYF.

This clone was seen a handful of times. The chain carries TRBV7-9 and TRBJ1-1; D perhaps matches TRBD1 (5 bases). CDR1 is SEHNR, CDR2 FQNEAQ, per germline (reference sequence). This CDR3 is 13 amino acids long. Trimming pared 3 bases from V and 3 bases from J, leaving 8 bases between. The DNA of the CDR3 is TGTGCCAGCAGCTTCGGGGGGGACACTGAAGCTTTCTTT. As protein: CASSFGGDTEAFF.

The rearrangement joins TRBV6-6 to TRBJ1-6, with TRBD1 identical over 8 bases. Germline CDR1 and CDR2: MNHNY and SVGAGI (reference sequence). J was trimmed by 8 bases and V by 11 bases; bases with no gene match: 5. The CDR3 is 12 amino acids. CDR3 protein: CAARQGYSPLHF. The DNA for the CDR3 is TGTGCCGCCCGACAGGGGTATTCACCCCTCCACTTT.

The chain has TRBV7-9 and TRBJ2-2; D gene ambiguous. V lost 2 bases, J lost 6 bases, and 16 bases lay in between. The length of the CDR3 is 16 residues. Germline V CDR1 and CDR2: SEHNR, FQNEAQ (reference sequence). This chain's CDR3 is CASSLMRLDSSGELFF. In nucleotides, the CDR3 is TGTGCCAGCAGCTTAATGAGGTTAGATTCGTCCGGGGAGCTGTTTTTT.

V is TRBV5-6 and J is TRBJ2-7; 7 positions agree with TRBD2. The CDR3 length is 16 residues. The V gene's germline CDR1 is SGHDT and CDR2 YYEEEE. Trimming at V came to 1 base and at J to 2 bases, leaving 9 bases not matched to a gene. DNA of the CDR3: TGTGCCAGCAGCTTGTGGTTAGGGGAGGGAACCTACGAGCAGTACTTC. Amino acid sequence: CASSLWLGEGTYEQYF. The complete variable domain, with remaining parts taken from reference TRBV5-6 and TRBJ2-7, reads DAGVTQSPTHLIKTRGQQVTLRCSPKSGHDTVSWYQQALGQGPQFIFQYYEEEERQRGNFPDRFSGHQFPNYSSELNVNALLLGDSALYLCASSLWLGEGTYEQYFGPGTRLTVT.

The V and J genes are TRBV3-1 (or the pseudogene TRBV3-2) and TRBJ2-1; D perhaps matches TRBD1 (7 bases). Trimming removed 1 base from V and 8 bases from J, with 18 bases in between. The germline gives CDR1 LGHDT, CDR2 YNNKEL (reference sequence). The CDR3 is 16 amino acids. The CDR3 spells CASSQVRGEWGDEQFF. For the CDR3, the DNA is TGTGCCAGCAGCCAAGTCAGGGGGGAATGGGGAGATGAGCAGTTCTTC.

The rearrangement joins TRBV10-1 to TRBJ2-3, with 9 bases lining up with TRBD1. After removal of 6 bases from V and 3 bases from J, the junction contained 4 bases not matched to a gene. The CDR3 extends over 14 amino acids. Germline V gives CDR1 WNHNN, CDR2 SYGVQD (reference sequence). CDR3: CASRGQGATDTQYF. For the CDR3, the DNA is TGCGCCAGCAGGGGACAGGGTGCGACAGATACGCAGTATTTT.

This chain connects TRBV19 to TRBJ1-4; D is unclear. Trimming removed 8 bases from V and 3 bases from J, with 13 bases in between. Germline V gene lookup returns CDR1 LNHDA and CDR2 SQIVND (reference sequence). This CDR3 has 14 amino acids. The DNA of the CDR3 is TGTGCCAGTTCTGACCAGGCCGCTAATGAAAAACTGTTTTTT. It encodes CASSDQAANEKLFF.

The gene calls are TRBV7-9 and TRBJ2-1, with 11 bases aligning to TRBD2. V was clipped by 0 bases and J by 1 base; unmatched bases: 2. Germline CDR1 is SEHNR and CDR2 is FQNEAQ (reference sequence). This CDR3 is built from 17 residues. CDR3 nucleotides: TGTGCCAGCAGCTTAGCGGGACTAGCGGTATCCTACAATGAGCAGTTCTTC. Translated, it gives CASSLAGLAVSYNEQFF.

V usage is TRBV19 and J usage is TRBJ1-2, with D maybe TRBD1 (6 bases). V gave up 7 bases and J gave up 2 bases, with 14 bases separating them. Germline V gene sequence: CDR1 LNHDA, CDR2 SQIVND (reference sequence). CDR3 size: 14 residues. This CDR3 is CASTLGHLNYGYTF. CDR3 coding DNA: TGTGCCAGTACCCTGGGACACCTCAACTATGGCTACACCTTC.

This clone has a handful of counts. The gene calls are TRBV7-9 and TRBJ2-7; 8 nucleotides line up with TRBD2. CDR3 length: 14 residues. Trimming removed 4 bases from V and 7 bases from J; junction bases left unmatched: 9. Germline-derived CDR1 and CDR2 are SEHNR and FQNEAQ (reference sequence). The CDR3 loop is CASSSTSALREQYF. As DNA, the CDR3 is TGTGCCAGCAGCTCGACTAGCGCCCTCAGGGAGCAGTACTTC.

The chain is built from TRBV11-2 and TRBJ2-7; TRBD2 matches at 7 bases. The germline V gene has CDR1 SGHAT and CDR2 FQNNGV. The length of the CDR3 is 14 residues. Trimming removed 9 bases from V and 3 bases from J; junction bases left unmatched: 11. The CDR3 DNA sequence: TGTGCCAGTGGGAGGGCAGCCGTTATCTACGAGCAGTACTTC. Encoded protein: CASGRAAVIYEQYF.

This sequence joins TRBV5-4 and TRBJ2-1, with D perhaps matching TRBD1 (8 bases). V gave up 5 bases and J gave up 9 bases, with 24 bases separating them. The germline V gene has CDR1 SGHNT and CDR2 YYREEE (reference sequence). The CDR3 runs 16 residues. The CDR3 loop reads CASSGAGLHRGGEQFF. The CDR3 region has the DNA TGTGCCAGCAGTGGGGCGGGACTACACAGGGGGGGTGAGCAGTTCTTC.

V and J are TRBV30 and TRBJ1-2; 8 nucleotides line up with TRBD1. The CDR3 has 12 amino acids. The ends lost 4 bases at V and 7 bases at J; junction bases unmatched: 5. From germline, CDR1 is GTSNPN and CDR2 SVGIG (reference sequence). The CDR3 DNA sequence: TGTGCCTGGAAGGGACAGGAAAGTGGCTACACCTTC. It is translated as CAWKGQESGYTF.